These T cell receptor beta chains were read from a single sample in a study of T-cell reconstitution after alpha-beta-depleted transplantation in children. A single record per CDR3 protein comes from TCRdb applying MiXCR to the PCR reads. The data hold about 540,000 distinct CDR3 sequences, with roughly a quarter observed a single time. The source was PBMCs, collected before TCRalphabeta/CD19-depleted stem cell transplant. These receptors originate from a boy under three years old with Wiskott-Aldrich syndrome, due to receive a stem cell transplant. Both conserved end residues are part of each CDR3. D genes are given only for firm matches.

D gene,J gene,V gene,CDR3 protein
NA,TRBJ1-2,TRBV30,CAWSVGQGGGYTF
TRBD1,TRBJ1-6,TRBV5-1,CASSFPDRGSPLHF
NA,TRBJ2-7,TRBV27,CASSSTLEQYF
NA,TRBJ2-2,TRBV5-1,CASSLDVWKNTGEPFF
NA,TRBJ2-7,TRBV24-1,CATSEVGSPLGQYF
NA,TRBJ2-7,TRBV7-6,CASSLTDTDSYEQYF
NA,TRBJ1-5,TRBV5-1,CASIGGGMGNQPQHF
TRBD1,TRBJ2-1,TRBV10-3,CAISESNPFGTGINEQFF
TRBD2,TRBJ2-7,TRBV11-3,CASSLVGLAGSEQYF
NA,TRBJ2-5,TRBV5-6,CASSLAGRVGETQYF
TRBD1,TRBJ2-5,TRBV7-2,CASSSGQALEETQYF
TRBD2,TRBJ2-1,TRBV12-3/TRBV12-4,CASSLGLAGGPEQFF
NA,TRBJ2-1,TRBV5-1,CASSLGGENEQFF
NA,TRBJ2-1,TRBV5-1,CASSWLDGGGEQFF
NA,TRBJ1-6,TRBV3-1,CASSQVDTLHF
NA,TRBJ2-7,TRBV6-2/TRBV6-3,CASRTNGKGYYEQYF
NA,TRBJ2-2,TRBV4-2,CASSQAGLASGTGELFF
TRBD2,TRBJ2-1,TRBV15,CATSRDTTAGLAAGAYNEQFF
TRBD1,TRBJ2-7,TRBV4-1,CASSPGQGPTYEQYF
NA,TRBJ1-2,TRBV20-1,CSARNTGLGGYTF
NA,TRBJ1-3,TRBV7-2,CASGRAGPSGNTIYF
TRBD2,TRBJ2-7,TRBV20-1,CSASRLAGGSKEQYF
NA,TRBJ1-2,TRBV4-1,CASSLAPGPLYYGYTF
NA,TRBJ2-5,TRBV20-1,CSARDPLGVPTQETQYF
TRBD1,TRBJ2-7,TRBV27,CASSSTGTGSREQYF
TRBD1,TRBJ2-3,TRBV5-1,CASSTGDHTDTQYF
NA,TRBJ1-1,TRBV7-2,CASSLVQRQNTEAFF
NA,TRBJ2-7,TRBV6-6,CASSPTDGKKQYF
NA,TRBJ2-7,TRBV2,CASIWSSRGYEQYF
TRBD2,TRBJ2-3,TRBV24-1,CATSALLAGGTDTQYF
NA,TRBJ1-1,TRBV29-1,CSVAGTGIFFF
TRBD1,TRBJ1-2,TRBV7-2,CASSHGQGYGYTF
NA,TRBJ2-3,TRBV21-1,CASSKLGRYYQNTQYF
NA,TRBJ2-4,TRBV28,CASSPSTVIAKNIQYF
NA,TRBJ2-5,TRBV12-3/TRBV12-4,CASSFTGETQYF
TRBD2,TRBJ2-3,TRBV20-1,CSARTSGRVTDTQYF
TRBD1,TRBJ1-5,TRBV7-9,CASSSWTGDGNQPQHF
TRBD2,TRBJ2-1,TRBV19,CASSIGGLAGENEQFF
NA,TRBJ1-2,TRBV28,CASSRQGPRGYTF
TRBD1,TRBJ2-1,TRBV20-1,CRTTGGGNEQFF
TRBD1,TRBJ1-5,TRBV6-5,CASSYSGTGGQPQHF
TRBD2,TRBJ2-7,TRBV2,CASRIPGLAGNEQYF
TRBD1,TRBJ1-1,TRBV30,CASDRGRRDTEAFF
TRBD2,TRBJ2-7,TRBV10-3,CAISETSGSMFEQYF
TRBD1,TRBJ2-5,TRBV20-1,CSARDRRQGEETQYF
NA,TRBJ2-5,TRBV6-5,CASNLGVGQETQYF
TRBD1,TRBJ2-1,TRBV12-3/TRBV12-4,CASSLGQGYEQFF
TRBD1,TRBJ2-5,TRBV20-1,CSARGQETQYF
NA,TRBJ1-5,TRBV28,CASSSPSRGYNQPQHF
TRBD2,TRBJ2-3,TRBV24-1,CATSDGLARVPGTQYF
TRBD2,TRBJ2-5,TRBV7-2,CASSLGAGSVRETQYF
TRBD1,TRBJ2-2,TRBV5-1,CASSLRTGGDGGELFF
NA,TRBJ2-1,TRBV2,CASSDLGSNYNEQFF
NA,TRBJ1-2,TRBV20-1,CSARAHIPNYGYTF
TRBD1,TRBJ1-3,TRBV29-1,CSVATGIGNTIYF
TRBD1,TRBJ2-7,TRBV27,CASSPLPRGLYEQYF
NA,TRBJ2-7,TRBV12-3/TRBV12-4,CASSSTFRGHEQYF
NA,TRBJ2-2,TRBV12-3/TRBV12-4,CASSSLLGAGELFF
NA,TRBJ1-1,TRBV28,CASRWYGQGAEAFF